This TCR beta chain was identified during a study of PD-L1 blockade in urothelial cancer (dated by TCRdb to about 2017). Background on the whole study: Every patient began therapy in the mid-2010s and was given atezolizumab 1,200 mg intravenously every 3 weeks. The study was an exploratory multi-omic analysis of somatic, immune and clinical correlates of response to PD-L1 blockade with atezolizumab in urothelial cancer. Tumor samples yielded a median of approximately 1,300 T cells and 950 to 1,200 unique TCRs, with median clonality roughly 0.094 and T cell proportion 0.097. Patients had an ECOG performance status of 0 or 1 and had received between 0 and 3 prior chemotherapy regimens. Durable clinical benefit was achieved by nine patients and was not achieved by 20 patients. Durable clinical benefit was defined as a progression-free survival longer than 6 months, and TCR features were additionally tested against progression-free survival and overall survival. In the same patients who had TCR sequencing, pretreatment tumors also underwent whole exome sequencing and RNA sequencing. Five patients were excluded from tumor TCR analyses because tumors from two patients failed quality control and three patients had no tumor available. About 90% of the roughly 29 patients were identified as males with urothelial cancer of bladder origin, and a prior smoking history was reported by 18 of 29 patients. TCR sequencing covered pretreatment tumor samples and matched, serially collected peripheral blood taken before and after atezolizumab treatment. Pretreatment blood TCR-seq was available for around 29 patients, at least one posttreatment blood collection was obtained for some 24 patients, and tumor TCR-seq was available for some 24 patients. Broad study findings and their caveats: Small sample size (n ≈ 29) and many exploratory analyses mean the results are intended to be hypothesis-generating. Greater expansion of tumor-associated TCR clones in peripheral blood 3 weeks after the start of treatment was observed in patients with durable benefit (n of about 24, p = 0.022). The proportion of tumor-infiltrating T lymphocytes was higher in patients with durable benefit (n ≈ 24, Mann-Whitney p = 0.047). The tumor samples were FFPE and were not collected immediately before treatment, and because only one sample per patient was used, heterogeneity may have been missed.

The sample's time point label, decoded: pretreatment tumor sample. A total of some 30 patients with locally advanced or metastatic urothelial carcinoma, treated at Memorial Sloan Kettering on a trial protocol, made up the cohort. Every piece of tumor tissue used for sequencing was obtained prior to atezolizumab dosing. The Qiagen DNeasy Blood extraction kit was used to purify genomic DNA from total PBMCs and tumor samples. Each PCR received spiked-in synthetic TCR analog templates so that absolute template abundance could be estimated from read counts. For FFPE tumors, housekeeping genes were amplified and quantified to estimate usable DNA and compute T cell fraction. TCRbeta CDR3 regions were amplified from genomic DNA with bias-controlled V and J gene primers using the immunoSEQ assay. Rearranged TCRbeta segments were sequenced at approximately 20X coverage. For the original study's pipeline: Sequencing errors were corrected by clustering and CDR3s were annotated against IMGT to assign V, D and J genes. Only productive TCRbeta rearrangements were used in downstream analyses, excluding out-of-frame or stop-codon sequences. Clonality was calculated as one minus the Shannon entropy normalized by the log of the number of unique productive sequences. Clones differing between time points or between blood and tumor were identified by Fisher's exact test with Benjamini-Hochberg correction at adjusted p below 0.01. The table was pulled from immuneACCESS by TCRdb, which kept in-frame rearrangements only. Such tables lose some clones; where checked, under half of the loss comes from unresolved V genes, and the rest has no known cause. Clonal size and the V and J genes are those of that table, whereas D and trimming came from the DNA. The sample table contains about 2,500 clones; only one count was recorded for around a third of them. Approximately 19% of the sample comes from the top ten.

This clone is labeled medium-sized (0.01 to 0.1%). What this receptor recognizes is not known. It has no much larger one-base neighbor in the sample; base qualities were not kept. The CDR1 and CDR2 encoded by the germline V gene are SGDLS and YYNGEE. The junction shows trimming of 0 bases on V and 5 bases on J, plus 14 bases between the germline ends. The CDR3 covers 15 residues, taking in both the cysteine and the phenylalanine. Only the CDR3 part of the read is kept: 45 bases, read in frame from the first base. The sequencing here drew on tumor tissue, taken before atezolizumab (anti-PD-L1) treatment. The origin of this receptor is a man aged 55 to 70 with urothelial cancer. This receptor chain uses TRBV9 and TRBJ2-5, with a weak D call of TRBD2 (6 bases match). The base sequence is TGTGCCAGCAGCGTAGAAGGCGGGGCGGGGGAGACCCAGTACTTC. Translated, it gives CASSVEGGAGETQYF. Outside the CDR3, residues come from the reference TRBV9 and TRBJ2-5 proteins, so the full variable domain is: DSGVTQTPKHLITATGQRVTLRCSPRSGDLSVYWYQQSLDQGLQFLIQYYNGEERAKGNILERFSAQQFPDLHSELNLSSLELGDSALYFCASSVEGGAGETQYFGPGTRLLVL.